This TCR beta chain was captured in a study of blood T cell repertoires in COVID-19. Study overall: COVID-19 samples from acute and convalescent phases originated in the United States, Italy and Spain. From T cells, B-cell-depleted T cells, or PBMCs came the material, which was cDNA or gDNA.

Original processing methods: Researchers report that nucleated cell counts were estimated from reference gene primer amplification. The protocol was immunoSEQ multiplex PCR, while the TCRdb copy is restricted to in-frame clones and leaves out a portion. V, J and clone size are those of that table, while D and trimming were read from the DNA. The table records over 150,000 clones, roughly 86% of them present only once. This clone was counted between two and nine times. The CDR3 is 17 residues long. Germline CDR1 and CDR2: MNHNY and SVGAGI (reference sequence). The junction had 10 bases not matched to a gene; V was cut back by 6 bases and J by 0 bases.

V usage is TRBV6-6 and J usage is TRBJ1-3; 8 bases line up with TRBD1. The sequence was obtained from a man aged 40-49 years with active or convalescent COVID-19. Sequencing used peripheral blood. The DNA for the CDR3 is TGTGCCAGCAGCCGACTGGGACAGGCCTTCTCTGGAAACACCATATATTTT. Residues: CASSRLGQAFSGNTIYF.